This TCR beta chain came from a study of shared clonotypes between healthy human individuals. Donation came from healthy HIV-negative adults that had no recent acute infections or vaccinations. Using immunoSEQ multiplex PCR, the repertoire was profiled, and TCRdb retains in-frame clones only, with some absent. The sample has hundreds of thousands of clones; about 74% are singletons. V lost 3 bases, J lost 9 bases, and 19 bases lay in between. Germline V gene sequence: CDR1 SGHTS, CDR2 YDEGEE. The CDR3 spans 15 residues. The gene calls are TRBV5-8 and TRBJ2-1; D is uncertain. The receptor comes from a woman aged 25 to 39 in good health. The sequenced sample was memory CD4+ T cells sorted from blood. Subset in this sample: CD45RA-negative fraction. Here the CDR3 reads CASSSRHAEGSEQFF. CDR3 in DNA: TGTGCCAGCAGCTCCCGACATGCAGAAGGTAGTGAGCAGTTCTTC.